The clone carrying this T cell receptor beta chain was recorded a few times. These data come from a study of identical twins. TCRdb fed the 5' RACE reads into MiXCR, producing one record per CDR3 protein. The sample shows 450,000 or so distinct CDR3 sequences, roughly 20% of them seen only once. What was sequenced was naive T cells sorted from blood. This TCR was sampled from a man aged 45-60 years in good health.

The CDR3 DNA follows: TGCAGTGCTAGACTATACGGGACAGAAAATAGCAATCAGCCCCAGCATTTT. It yields the protein CSARLYGTENSNQPQHF. The gene calls are TRBV20-1 and TRBJ1-5; TRBD1 matches at 7 bases. This CDR3 contains 17 residues. Germline-derived CDR1 and CDR2 are DFQATT and SNEGSKA (reference sequence). J was trimmed by 0 bases and V by 2 bases; bases with no gene match: 10.